These T cell receptor beta chains were read from a single sample in a study of T-cell memory formation after mild COVID-19. TCRdb fed the 5' RACE reads into MiXCR, producing one record per CDR3 protein. The sample consists of about 210,000 distinct CDR3 sequences, roughly 27% of them appearing once. Sequenced material: PBMCs or a T cell subset sorted from them (not recorded which). These receptors came from an adult woman who had mild COVID-19 (a few samples of this study predate the infection). Cell type and time point are not known. Each CDR3 is given with its conserved first and last residue. The D gene is left open where the match is weak. The size of a clone is reported for some rows only, either as once, few or many, or as a class for expanded clones.

>.|TRBV4-1|TRBJ2-7|.
TGCGCCAGCAGCCAAGCGACATCACAGGCCTACGAGCAGTACTTC
CASSQATSQAYEQYF
>once|TRBV9|TRBJ1-2|.
TGTGCCAGCAGCGTAGACAGCTCCTACACCTTC
CASSVDSSYTF
>.|TRBV12-3/TRBV12-4|TRBJ2-2|.
TGTGCCAGTCGCACCGGGGGGCCAAACACCGGGGAGCTGTTTTTT
CASRTGGPNTGELFF
>.|TRBV5-1|TRBJ1-1|.
TGCGCCAGCAGCTTCAGGGACTCTGGGAACACTGAAGCTTTCTTT
CASSFRDSGNTEAFF
>.|TRBV6-6|TRBJ2-1|.
TGTGCCAGCAGTTCGGGGACCCCGAATGAGCAGTTCTTC
CASSSGTPNEQFF
>.|TRBV20-1|TRBJ2-7|TRBD2
TGCAGTGCTAGCGTTGGACTAGCGAGCCACGAGCAGTACTTC
CSASVGLASHEQYF
>.|TRBV14|TRBJ2-7|TRBD1
TGTGCCAGCAGCCAAGCGGCAGGGGGCATCGGGGAGCAGTACTTC
CASSQAAGGIGEQYF
>.|TRBV29-1|TRBJ1-2|.
TGCAGCGTTGAATCGACTGCCTATGGCTACACCTTC
CSVESTAYGYTF
>few|TRBV5-1|TRBJ2-7|.
TGCGCCAGCAGCTTGGAACGGCAGGTGGCCTACGAGCAGTACTTC
CASSLERQVAYEQYF
>.|TRBV3-1|TRBJ1-2|TRBD1
TGTGCCAGCAGCCCCAGGGGGAACAACTATGGCTACACCTTC
CASSPRGNNYGYTF
>.|TRBV5-6|TRBJ1-4|TRBD1
TGTGCCAGCAGCCTACCCGACAGGGGAAGTTCTGAAAAACTGTTTTTT
CASSLPDRGSSEKLFF